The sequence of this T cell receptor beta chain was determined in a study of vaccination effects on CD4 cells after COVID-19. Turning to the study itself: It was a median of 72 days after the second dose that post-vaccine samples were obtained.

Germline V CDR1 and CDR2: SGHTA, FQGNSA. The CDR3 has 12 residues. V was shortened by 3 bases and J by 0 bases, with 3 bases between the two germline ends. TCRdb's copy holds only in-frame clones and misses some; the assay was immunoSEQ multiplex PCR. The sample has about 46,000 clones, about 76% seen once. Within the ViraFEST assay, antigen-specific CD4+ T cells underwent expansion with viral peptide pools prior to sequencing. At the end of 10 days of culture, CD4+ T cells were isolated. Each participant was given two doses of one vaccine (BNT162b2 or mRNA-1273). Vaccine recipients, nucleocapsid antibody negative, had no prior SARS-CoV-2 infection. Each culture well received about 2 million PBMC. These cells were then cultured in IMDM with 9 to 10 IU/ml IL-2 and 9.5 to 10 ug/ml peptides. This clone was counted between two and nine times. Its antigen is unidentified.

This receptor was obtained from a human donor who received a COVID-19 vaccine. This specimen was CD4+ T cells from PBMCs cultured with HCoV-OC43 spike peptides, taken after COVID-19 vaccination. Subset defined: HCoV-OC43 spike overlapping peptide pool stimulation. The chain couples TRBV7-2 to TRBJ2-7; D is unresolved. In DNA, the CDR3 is TGTGCCAGCAGCTTGAGCTCCTACGAGCAGTACTTC. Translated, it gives CASSLSSYEQYF.